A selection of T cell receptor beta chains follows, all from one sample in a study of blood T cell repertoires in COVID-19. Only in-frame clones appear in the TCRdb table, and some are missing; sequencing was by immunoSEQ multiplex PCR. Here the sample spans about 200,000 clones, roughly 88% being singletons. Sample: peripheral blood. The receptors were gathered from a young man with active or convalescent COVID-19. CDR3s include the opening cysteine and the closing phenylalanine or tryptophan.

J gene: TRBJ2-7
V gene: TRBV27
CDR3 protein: CASSSLAVYEQYF

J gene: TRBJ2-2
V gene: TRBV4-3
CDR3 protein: CASSQGTSGSPNTGELFF

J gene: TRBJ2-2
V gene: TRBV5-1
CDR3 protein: CASTSSTANTGELFF

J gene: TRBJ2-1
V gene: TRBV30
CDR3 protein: CAWSVADAGRRPRREQFF

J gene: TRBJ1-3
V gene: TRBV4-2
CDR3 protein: CASSQTGANSGNTIYF

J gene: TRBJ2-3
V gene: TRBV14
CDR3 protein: CASSPYGGGDTQYF

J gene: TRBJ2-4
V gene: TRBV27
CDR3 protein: CASSLSWTGAWDIQYF

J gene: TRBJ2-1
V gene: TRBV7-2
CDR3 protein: CASSPGGNEQFF

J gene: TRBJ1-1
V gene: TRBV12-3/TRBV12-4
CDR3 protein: CASRIVNTEAFF

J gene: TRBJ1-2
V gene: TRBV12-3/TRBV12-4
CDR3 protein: CASRRGPNYGYTF

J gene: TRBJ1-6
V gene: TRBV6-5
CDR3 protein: CASSYSIVTGNSPLHF

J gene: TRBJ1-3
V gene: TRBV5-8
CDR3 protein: CASSLGGRSGNTIYF

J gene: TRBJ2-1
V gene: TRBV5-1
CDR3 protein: CASSLEGQDYNEQFF

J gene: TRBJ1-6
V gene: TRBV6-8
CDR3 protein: CASSVVRTGDNNSPLHF

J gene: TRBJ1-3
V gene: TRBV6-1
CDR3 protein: CASSEQSGNTIYF

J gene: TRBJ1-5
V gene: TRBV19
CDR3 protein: CASSSRTGDSNQPQHF

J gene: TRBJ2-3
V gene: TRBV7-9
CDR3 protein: CASSLAVGGLTDTQYF